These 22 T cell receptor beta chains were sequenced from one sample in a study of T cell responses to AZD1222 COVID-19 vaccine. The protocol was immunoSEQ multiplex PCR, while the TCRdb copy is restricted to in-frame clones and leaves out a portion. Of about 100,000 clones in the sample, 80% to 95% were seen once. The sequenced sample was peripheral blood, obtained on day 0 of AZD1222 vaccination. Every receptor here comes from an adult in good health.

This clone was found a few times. CDR3 protein: CASSIEGRTYEQYF. CDR3 nucleotides: TGTGCCAGTAGTATCGAGGGCCGCACCTACGAGCAGTACTTC. This chain connects TRBV19 to TRBJ2-7, with a possible D match to TRBD2 (5 bases). The V end was cut by 3 bases, the J end by 2 bases, with 11 bases between. The CDR3 consists of 14 residues. Germline CDR1 LNHDA, CDR2 SQIVND (reference sequence).

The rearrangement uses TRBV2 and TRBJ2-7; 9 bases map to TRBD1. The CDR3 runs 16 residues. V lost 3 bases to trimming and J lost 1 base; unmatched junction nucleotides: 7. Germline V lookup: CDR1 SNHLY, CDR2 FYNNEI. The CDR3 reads CASSDWTGDRSYEQYF. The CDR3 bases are TGTGCCAGCAGTGACTGGACAGGGGATCGGTCCTACGAGCAGTACTTC.

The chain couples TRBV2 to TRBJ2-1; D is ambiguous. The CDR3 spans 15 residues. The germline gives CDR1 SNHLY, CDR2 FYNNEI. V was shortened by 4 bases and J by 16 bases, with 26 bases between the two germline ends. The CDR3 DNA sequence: TGTGCCAGCAGTGCCCCCTACGGCCGGAGACGTTTGGGTTTCTTC. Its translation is CASSAPYGRRRLGFF.

The CDR3 is CASSESLAGTTSYEQYF. CDR3 in DNA: TGTGCCAGCAGTGAAAGCCTGGCCGGGACAACCTCCTACGAGCAGTACTTC. The chain couples TRBV6-1 to TRBJ2-7, with D perhaps matching TRBD1 (6 bases). The germline CDR1 and CDR2 sequences are MNHNS and SASEGT. Trimming removed 2 bases from V and 0 bases from J, with 17 bases in between. The CDR3 is 17 amino acids.

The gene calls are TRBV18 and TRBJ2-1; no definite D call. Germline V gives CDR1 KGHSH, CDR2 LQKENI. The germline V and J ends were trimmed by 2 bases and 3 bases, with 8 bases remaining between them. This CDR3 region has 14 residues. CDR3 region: CASSPTIGYNEQFF. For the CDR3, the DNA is TGTGCCAGCTCACCAACCATTGGCTACAATGAGCAGTTCTTC.

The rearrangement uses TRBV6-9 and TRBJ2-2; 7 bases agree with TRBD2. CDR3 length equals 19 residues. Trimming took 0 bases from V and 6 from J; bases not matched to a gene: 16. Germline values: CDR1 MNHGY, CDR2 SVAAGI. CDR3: CASSYSIEGRESPPGELFF. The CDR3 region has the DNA TGTGCCAGCAGTTATTCGATCGAAGGGCGGGAGTCCCCCCCCGGGGAGCTGTTTTTT.

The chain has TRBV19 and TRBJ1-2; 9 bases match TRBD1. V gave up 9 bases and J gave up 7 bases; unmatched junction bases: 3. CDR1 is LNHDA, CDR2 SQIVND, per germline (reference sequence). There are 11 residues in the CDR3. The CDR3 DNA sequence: TGTGCCAGCGGGGACAGGGCTGGCTACACCTTC. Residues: CASGDRAGYTF. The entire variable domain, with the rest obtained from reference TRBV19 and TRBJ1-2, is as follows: DGGITQSPKYLFRKEGQNVTLSCEQNLNHDAMYWYRQDPGQGLRLIYYSQIVNDFQKGDIAEGYSVSREKKESFPLTVTSAQKNPTAFYLCASGDRAGYTFGSGTRLTVV.

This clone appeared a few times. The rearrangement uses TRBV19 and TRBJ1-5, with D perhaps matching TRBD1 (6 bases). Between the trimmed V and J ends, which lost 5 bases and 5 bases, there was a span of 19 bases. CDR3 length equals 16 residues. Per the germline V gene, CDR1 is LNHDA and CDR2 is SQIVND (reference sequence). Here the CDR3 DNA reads TGTGCCAGTAGTGCCTACCTTGGGGGGGCCCATCAGCCCCAGCATTTT. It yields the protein CASSAYLGGAHQPQHF.

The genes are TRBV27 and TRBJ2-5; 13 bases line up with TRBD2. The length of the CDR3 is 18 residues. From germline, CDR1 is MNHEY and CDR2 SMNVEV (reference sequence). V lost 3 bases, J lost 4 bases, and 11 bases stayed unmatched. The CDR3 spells CASSFYHGTSGTGETQYF. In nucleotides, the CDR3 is TGTGCCAGCAGTTTCTACCATGGGACTAGCGGGACGGGAGAGACCCAGTACTTC.

Here the CDR3 reads CASSLGDSTYEQYF. As DNA, the CDR3 is TGCGCCAGCAGCCTGGGAGACAGCACCTACGAGCAGTACTTC. The chain carries TRBV5-1 and TRBJ2-7, with D perhaps given as TRBD1 or TRBD2 (5 bases each). Trimming cost V 4 bases and J 2 bases, with 13 bases left between them. There are 14 residues in the CDR3. Germline CDR1 SGHRS, CDR2 YFSETQ.

DNA of the CDR3: TGTGCCAGCAGCCAACAAGGGAAGGCCACTGAAGCTTTCTTT. Its protein is CASSQQGKATEAFF. The V and J genes are TRBV11-2 and TRBJ1-1, with D hard to call. The CDR3 sequence is 14 residues long. V lost 5 bases and J lost 4, with 14 bases in between. The germline gives CDR1 SGHAT, CDR2 FQNNGV.

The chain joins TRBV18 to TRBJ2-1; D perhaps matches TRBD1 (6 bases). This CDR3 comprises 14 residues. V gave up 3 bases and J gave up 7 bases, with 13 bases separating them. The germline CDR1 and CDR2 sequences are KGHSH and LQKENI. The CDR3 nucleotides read TGTGCCAGCTCACCTGGACAGACGGTAAATGAGCAGTTCTTC. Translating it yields CASSPGQTVNEQFF.

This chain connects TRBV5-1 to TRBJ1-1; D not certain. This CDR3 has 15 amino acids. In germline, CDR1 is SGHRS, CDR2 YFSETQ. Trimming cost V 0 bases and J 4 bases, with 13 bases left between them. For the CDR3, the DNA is TGCGCCAGCAGCTTGGGGGGATCAGTCTTCACTGAAGCTTTCTTT. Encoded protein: CASSLGGSVFTEAFF.

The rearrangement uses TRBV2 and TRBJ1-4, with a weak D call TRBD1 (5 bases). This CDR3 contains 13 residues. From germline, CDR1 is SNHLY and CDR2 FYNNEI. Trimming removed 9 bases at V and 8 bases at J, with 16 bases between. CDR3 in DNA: TGTGCCAGTTCAGGACATGGAAGCGAAAAACTGTTTTTT. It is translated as CASSGHGSEKLFF. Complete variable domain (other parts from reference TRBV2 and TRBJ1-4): EPEVTQTPSHQVTQMGQEVILRCVPISNHLYFYWYRQILGQKVEFLVSFYNNEISEKSEIFDDQFSVERPDGSNFTLKIRSTKLEDSAMYFCASSGHGSEKLFFGSGTQLSVL.

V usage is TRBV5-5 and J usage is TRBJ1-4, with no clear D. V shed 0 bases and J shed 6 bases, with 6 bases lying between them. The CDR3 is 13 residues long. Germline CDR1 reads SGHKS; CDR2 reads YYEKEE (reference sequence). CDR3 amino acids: CASSLGQDEKLFF. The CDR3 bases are TGTGCCAGCAGCTTGGGGCAGGATGAAAAACTGTTTTTT.

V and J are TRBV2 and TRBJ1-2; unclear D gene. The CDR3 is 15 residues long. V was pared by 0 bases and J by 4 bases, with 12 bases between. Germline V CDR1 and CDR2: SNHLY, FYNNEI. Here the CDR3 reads CASSEARGSSYGYTF. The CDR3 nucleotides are TGTGCCAGCAGTGAAGCGCGTGGATCGAGCTATGGCTACACCTTC.

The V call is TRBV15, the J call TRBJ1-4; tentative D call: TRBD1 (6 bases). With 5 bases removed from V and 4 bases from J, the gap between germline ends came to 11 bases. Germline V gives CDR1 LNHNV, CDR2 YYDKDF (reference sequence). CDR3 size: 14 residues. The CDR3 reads CATSQTGSNEKLFF. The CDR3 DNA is TGTGCCACCAGCCAGACAGGCAGTAATGAAAAACTGTTTTTT.

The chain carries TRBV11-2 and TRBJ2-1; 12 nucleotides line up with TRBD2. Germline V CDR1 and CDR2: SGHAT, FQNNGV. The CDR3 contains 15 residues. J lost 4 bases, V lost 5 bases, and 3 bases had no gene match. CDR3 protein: CASSPGTSGYNEQFF. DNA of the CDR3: TGTGCCAGCAGCCCCGGGACTAGCGGGTACAATGAGCAGTTCTTC.

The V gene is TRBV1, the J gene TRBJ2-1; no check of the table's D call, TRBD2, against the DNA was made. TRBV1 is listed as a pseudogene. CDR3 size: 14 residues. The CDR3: CTSSQGTSYNEQFF. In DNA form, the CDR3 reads TGCACCAGCAGCCAGGGGACTTCCTACAATGAGCAGTTCTTC.

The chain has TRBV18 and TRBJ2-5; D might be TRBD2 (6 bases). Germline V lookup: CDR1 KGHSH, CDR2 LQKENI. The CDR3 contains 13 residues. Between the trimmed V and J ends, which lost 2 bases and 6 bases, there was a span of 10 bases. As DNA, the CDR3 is TGTGCCAGCTCACCAGGAGGGGAAAAGACCCAGTACTTC. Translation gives CASSPGGEKTQYF.

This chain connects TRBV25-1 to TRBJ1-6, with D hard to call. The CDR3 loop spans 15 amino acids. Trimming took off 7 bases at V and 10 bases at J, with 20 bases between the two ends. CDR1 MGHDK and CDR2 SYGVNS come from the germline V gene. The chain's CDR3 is CASTPAGAKGSPLHF. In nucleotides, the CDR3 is TGTGCCAGCACCCCCGCCGGTGCTAAAGGATCACCCCTCCACTTT.

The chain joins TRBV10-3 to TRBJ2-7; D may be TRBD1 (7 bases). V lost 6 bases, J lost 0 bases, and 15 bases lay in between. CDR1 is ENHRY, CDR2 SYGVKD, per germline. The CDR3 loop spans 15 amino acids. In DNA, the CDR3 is TGTGCCATCAGCTACCGACAGGGAGGCTCCTACGAGCAGTACTTC. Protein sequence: CAISYRQGGSYEQYF.